This TCR beta chain was documented in a study of T cell repertoires in cytomegalovirus infection. In the study overall: Recently identified HLA-C-restricted CMV epitopes were used, and well-studied HLA-B-restricted CMV epitopes were used as well.

With V trimmed by 5 bases and J by 10 bases, 10 bases remained unmatched. CDR3 length: 14 amino acids. Looked up from germline, CDR1 is SGHTA and CDR2 is FQGNSA. One entry per CDR3 protein results from TCRdb running MiXCR on the reads. Of about 310,000 distinct CDR3 sequences in the sample, roughly 25% were seen once. Comments on this clonotype: No antigen is known for it.

Sequences were derived from cultured PBMCs, sampled from culture after CMV antigen stimulation. The receptor comes from a human donor in good health (CMV status not recorded). Some clones in this sample may be carry-over from other donors' samples. The gene calls are TRBV7-2 and TRBJ1-2, with TRBD1 matching over 10 bases. CDR3 nucleotides: TGTGCCAGCAGCCCCGCCGGGACAGGGGCCTTCTACACCTTC. Amino acid sequence: CASSPAGTGAFYTF.